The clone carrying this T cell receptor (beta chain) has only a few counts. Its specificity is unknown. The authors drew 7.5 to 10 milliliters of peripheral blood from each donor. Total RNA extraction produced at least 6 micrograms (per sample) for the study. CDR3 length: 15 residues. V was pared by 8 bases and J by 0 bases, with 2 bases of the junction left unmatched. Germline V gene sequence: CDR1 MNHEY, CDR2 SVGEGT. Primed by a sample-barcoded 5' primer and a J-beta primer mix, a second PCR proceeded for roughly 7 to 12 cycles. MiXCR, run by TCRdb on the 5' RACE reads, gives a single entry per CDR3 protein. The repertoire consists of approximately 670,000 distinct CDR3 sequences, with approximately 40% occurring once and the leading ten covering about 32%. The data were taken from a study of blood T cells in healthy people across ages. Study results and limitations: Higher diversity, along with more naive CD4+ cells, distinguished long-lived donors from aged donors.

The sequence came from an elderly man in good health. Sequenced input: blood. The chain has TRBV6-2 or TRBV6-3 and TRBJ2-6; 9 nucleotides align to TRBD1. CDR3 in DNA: TGTGCCAGCGACAGGGGGGTCTCTGGGGCCAACGTCCTGACTTTC. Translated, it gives CASDRGVSGANVLTF.